This T cell receptor beta chain emerged from a study of early T cells in non-severe SARS-CoV-2 infection. Study-wide background: Bulk RNA isolated from unsorted whole blood underwent sequencing; chains were not paired. Findings and limits, study-wide: Anti-spike CD8 responses were favored by VDJdb matching, which missed private and CD4 specificities.

The length of the CDR3 is 13 residues. Trimming removed 5 bases from V and 8 bases from J; junction bases left unmatched: 8. The germline gives CDR1 SGHAT, CDR2 FQNNGV. As for this clonotype: The target antigen is unknown.

Individual cDNA molecules received unique molecular identifiers during library preparation. TCRdb called the 5' RACE reads again in MiXCR, with one record for every CDR3 protein. This sample has tens of thousands of distinct CDR3 sequences; around 12% occur once, and the top ten carry approximately 4.9%. The material sequenced was whole blood. This sequence joins TRBV11-2 and TRBJ1-2, with 7 bases identical to TRBD1. The source of this sequence is an adult who was a healthcare worker with PCR-confirmed SARS-CoV-2 infection or an uninfected control (not recorded which). CDR3 sequence reads: CASSTDRLGGYTF. The CDR3 region has the DNA TGTGCCAGCAGCACGGACAGGCTTGGAGGCTACACCTTC.